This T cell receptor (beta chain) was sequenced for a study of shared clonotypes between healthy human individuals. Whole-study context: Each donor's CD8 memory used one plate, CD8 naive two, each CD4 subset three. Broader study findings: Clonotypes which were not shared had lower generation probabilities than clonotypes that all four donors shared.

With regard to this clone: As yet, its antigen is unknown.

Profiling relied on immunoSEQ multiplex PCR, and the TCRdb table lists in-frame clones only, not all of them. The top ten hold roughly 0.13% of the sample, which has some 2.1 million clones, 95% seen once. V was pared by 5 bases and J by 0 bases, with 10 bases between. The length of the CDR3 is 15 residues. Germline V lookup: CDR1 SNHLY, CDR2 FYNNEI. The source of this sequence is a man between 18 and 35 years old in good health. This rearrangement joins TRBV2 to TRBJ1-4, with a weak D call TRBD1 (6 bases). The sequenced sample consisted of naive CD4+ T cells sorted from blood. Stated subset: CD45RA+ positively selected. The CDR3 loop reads CASSLDSATNEKLFF. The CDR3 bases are TGTGCCAGCAGTTTGGACAGCGCAACTAATGAAAAACTGTTTTTT.